Following are 10 T cell receptor beta chains from one sample sequenced in a study of cytomegalovirus exposure and HLA in healthy donors (dated by TCRdb to the late 2010s). Receptor libraries were prepared by the immunoSEQ multiplex PCR assay. The multiplex PCR relied on a mix of 60 forward primers for TCR Vbeta segments and 13 reverse primers for TCR Jbeta segments. This is the immuneACCESS table as TCRdb keeps it, with only in-frame sequences that have V and J called. A part of the clones is gone; compared with another copy, unresolved V genes explain less than half, and the rest is unexplained. The sample table lists over 120,000 clones, about 80% of them with a count of one. The ten largest clones take up 1.4% of the sample. The specimen sequenced was PBMCs. The receptors originated from a man aged 30 to 39 in good health and CMV-seropositive.

The rearrangement uses TRBV29-1 and TRBJ1-1, with D tentatively TRBD1 (6 bases). CDR1 is SQVTM, CDR2 ANQGSEA, per germline. CDR3 length: 14 amino acids. The V and J ends lost 6 bases and 0 bases respectively, with 14 bases between them. In nucleotides, the CDR3 is TGCAGCGTCGCAATAGGGGGACTGAACACTGAAGCTTTCTTT. Translation: CSVAIGGLNTEAFF.

This clone was observed a handful of times. The chain links TRBV7-9 to TRBJ2-6; 8 bases align to TRBD1. The ends lost 3 bases at V and 2 bases at J; junction bases unmatched: 9. In germline, CDR1 is SEHNR, CDR2 FQNEAQ (reference sequence). The CDR3 has 18 amino acids. Here the CDR3 DNA reads TGTGCCAGCAGCTTGAGACAGGGGATAAGGGCTGGGGCCAACGTCCTGACTTTC. As protein: CASSLRQGIRAGANVLTF.

The rearrangement links TRBV5-4 to TRBJ2-5; 11 bases fit TRBD1. The V segment lost 4 bases and the J segment 2 bases; nucleotides outside the gene matches: 7. CDR3 length: 16 amino acids. Germline CDR1 SGHNT, CDR2 YYREEE (reference sequence). Here the CDR3 DNA reads TGTGCCAGCAGCCAATTGGACAGGGGGCAACAAGAGACCCAGTACTTC. Its protein product is CASSQLDRGQQETQYF.

This clone was seen a handful of times. The V gene is TRBV6-6, the J gene TRBJ1-5, with TRBD1 matching over 7 bases. V was pared by 4 bases and J by 6 bases, with 6 bases of the junction left unmatched. This CDR3 has 14 amino acids. Germline CDR1 and CDR2: MNHNY and SVGAGI (reference sequence). CDR3: CASSLDRVAQPQHF. In DNA form, the CDR3 reads TGTGCCAGCAGTTTAGACAGGGTGGCTCAGCCCCAGCATTTT.

V and J are TRBV28 and TRBJ2-6; the match to TRBD1 covers 10 bases. The CDR3 spans 17 residues. Trimming at V came to 5 bases and at J to 2 bases, leaving 6 bases not matched to a gene. In germline, CDR1 is MDHEN, CDR2 SYDVKM. CDR3 loop: CASSPRQGAPGANVLTF. CDR3 in DNA: TGTGCCAGCAGTCCACGACAGGGGGCCCCTGGGGCCAACGTCCTGACTTTC.

This clone was counted between two and nine times. V gene TRBV10-2 combines with J gene TRBJ2-7; D gene ambiguous. The CDR3 length is 12 residues. The V and J ends lost 6 bases and 5 bases respectively, with 11 bases between them. The V gene's germline CDR1 is WSHSY and CDR2 SAAADI. The CDR3 DNA reads as TGCGCCAGCAGCAGAGACTTGGACGAGCAGTACTTC. It specifies CASSRDLDEQYF.

The chain is built from TRBV27 and TRBJ2-4, with D perhaps TRBD2 (6 bases). This CDR3 has 14 amino acids. Germline V lookup: CDR1 MNHEY, CDR2 SMNVEV (reference sequence). Trimming stripped 4 bases from V and 10 bases from J, with 17 bases between. The CDR3 nucleotides are TGTGCCAGCAGTTCCGCCGGGGGAGAGGCTATTCAGTACTTC. The encoded protein is CASSSAGGEAIQYF.

Here the CDR3 reads CASGLLSGSNDSYNEQFF. DNA for the CDR3: TGTGCTAGTGGTTTGTTGAGCGGGAGTAATGACTCCTACAATGAGCAGTTCTTC. The gene calls are TRBV12-5 and TRBJ2-1, with TRBD2 identical over 8 bases. CDR1 and CDR2 (germline): LGHNT, FRNRAP. J gave up 0 bases and V 2 bases, and 9 bases lay outside the gene matches. This CDR3 spans 18 amino acids.

This clone came up once. This chain links TRBV30 with TRBJ1-2, with D possibly being TRBD1 (5 bases). This CDR3 has 12 residues. Trimming took 0 bases from V and 10 from J, leaving 12 bases between them. Germline CDR1 and CDR2: GTSNPN and SVGIG (reference sequence). The CDR3 protein is CAWSVAGSDYTF. CDR3 sequence (DNA): TGTGCCTGGAGTGTAGCAGGGTCCGACTACACCTTC. The variable domain in full, with the rest retrieved from reference TRBV30 and TRBJ1-2, is SQTIHQWPATLVQPVGSPLSLECTVEGTSNPNLYWYRQAAGRGLQLLFYSVGIGQISSEVPQNLSASRPQDRQFILSSKKLLLSDSGFYLCAWSVAGSDYTFGSGTRLTVV.

The rearrangement links TRBV18 to TRBJ2-5; D unclear. CDR1 is KGHSH and CDR2 is LQKENI in the germline V gene. The CDR3 runs 12 residues. V lost 3 bases, J lost 5 bases, and 7 bases lay in between. Here the CDR3 DNA reads TGTGCCAGCTCACCCTCAGTGGAGACCCAGTACTTC. Protein product: CASSPSVETQYF.